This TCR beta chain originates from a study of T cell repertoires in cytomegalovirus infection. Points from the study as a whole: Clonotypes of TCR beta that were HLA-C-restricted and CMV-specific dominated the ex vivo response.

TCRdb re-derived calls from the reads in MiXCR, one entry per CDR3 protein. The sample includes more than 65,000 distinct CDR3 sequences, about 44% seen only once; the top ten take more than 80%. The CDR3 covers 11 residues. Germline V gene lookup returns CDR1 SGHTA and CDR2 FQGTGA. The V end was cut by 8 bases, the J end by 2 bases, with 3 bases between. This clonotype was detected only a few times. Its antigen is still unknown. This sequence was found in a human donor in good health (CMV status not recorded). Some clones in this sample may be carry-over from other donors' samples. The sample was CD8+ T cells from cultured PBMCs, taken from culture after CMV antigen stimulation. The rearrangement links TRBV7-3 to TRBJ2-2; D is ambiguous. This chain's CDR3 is CASANTGELFF. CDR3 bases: TGTGCCAGCGCCAACACCGGGGAGCTGTTTTTT.